This T cell receptor beta chain was sequenced during a study of a mutant IDH1 vaccine in newly diagnosed glioma. Overall study: There were eight vaccinations for patients, given in weeks 1, 3, 5, 7, 11, 15, 19 and 23.

Noted time point: week 5, during vaccination. Each vaccine dose was 300 ug of mutant IDH1 20-mer peptide, with topical imiquimod. Concerning this clone: What it binds is not known.

Only in-frame clones appear in the TCRdb table, and some are missing; sequencing was by immunoSEQ multiplex PCR. The sample includes over 45,000 clones, about 81% of them seen just once. CDR3 size: 15 residues. Germline assignment: CDR1 SGHNT and CDR2 YENEEA. Trimming stripped 5 bases from V and 1 base from J, with 12 bases between. The receptor comes from a man aged 25-45 years with glioma. Sequenced here: PBMCs, sampled from a glioma patient whose treatment included an IDH1 peptide vaccine. V gene TRBV11-3 combines with J gene TRBJ2-1; D is possibly TRBD1 or TRBD2 (7 bases each). CDR3 sequence reads: CASSPGGESYNEQFF. CDR3 sequence (DNA): TGTGCCAGCAGCCCAGGGGGGGAATCCTACAATGAGCAGTTCTTC.